Sequencing of this TCR beta chain was carried out in a study of cytomegalovirus exposure and HLA in healthy donors. The CDR3 runs to 15 residues. Looked up from germline, CDR1 is SGHDT and CDR2 is YYEEEE. After removal of 1 base from V and 4 bases from J, the junction contained 5 bases not matched to a gene. Sequenced by immunoSEQ multiplex PCR; TCRdb stores in-frame clones only, minus some. The sample includes roughly 250,000 clones, 80% to 90% of them seen just once. The rearrangement joins TRBV5-6 to TRBJ2-1; TRBD1 aligns across 7 bases. The sample taken for sequencing was PBMCs. The clonotype originates from a man aged 18 to 30 in good health and CMV-seronegative. The CDR3 DNA reads TGTGCCAGCAGCTTGAGGGGGCCTTTATACAATGAGCAGTTCTTC. It is translated as CASSLRGPLYNEQFF. The whole variable domain, remainder taken from reference TRBV5-6 and TRBJ2-1, is DAGVTQSPTHLIKTRGQQVTLRCSPKSGHDTVSWYQQALGQGPQFIFQYYEEEERQRGNFPDRFSGHQFPNYSSELNVNALLLGDSALYLCASSLRGPLYNEQFFGPGTRLTVL.